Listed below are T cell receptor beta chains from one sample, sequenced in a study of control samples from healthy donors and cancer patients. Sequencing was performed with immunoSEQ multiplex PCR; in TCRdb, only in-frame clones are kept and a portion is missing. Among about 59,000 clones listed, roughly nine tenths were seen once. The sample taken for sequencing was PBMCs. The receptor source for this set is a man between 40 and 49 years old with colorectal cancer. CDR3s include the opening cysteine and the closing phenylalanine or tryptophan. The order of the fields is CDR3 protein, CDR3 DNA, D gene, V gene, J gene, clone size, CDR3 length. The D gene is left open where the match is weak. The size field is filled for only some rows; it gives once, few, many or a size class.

CAWSPERGGGQPQHF	TGTGCCTGGAGCCCCGAAAGGGGGGGAGGTCAGCCCCAGCATTTT	.	TRBV30	TRBJ1-5	.	15
CASSGTAYNSPLHF	TGTGCCAGCAGCGGGACAGCTTATAATTCACCCCTCCACTTT	TRBD1	TRBV25-1	TRBJ1-6	.	14
CASSPLWPEGQEVDTEAFF	TGTGCCAGCAGCCCTCTGTGGCCTGAGGGGCAGGAGGTGGACACTGAAGCTTTCTTT	.	TRBV2	TRBJ1-1	once	19
CASSFRTGNSPLHF	TGTGCCAGCAGTTTCCGGACAGGAAATTCACCCCTCCACTTT	TRBD1	TRBV6-5	TRBJ1-6	once	14
CASSLRAGSFLETQYF	TGTGCCAGCAGTTTAAGGGCAGGGAGTTTCTTGGAGACCCAGTACTTC	.	TRBV27	TRBJ2-5	.	16
CASSFSSGVPYRDTQYF	TGCGCCAGCAGCTTTTCTAGCGGCGTCCCTTACCGAGATACGCAGTATTTT	TRBD2	TRBV5-1	TRBJ2-3	few	17
CASRVYPGELFF	TGTGCCAGCAGAGTATATCCCGGGGAGCTGTTTTTT	.	TRBV12-3/TRBV12-4	TRBJ2-2	.	12
CASSHLGSNQPQHF	TGTGCCAGCAGCCACTTGGGGAGCAATCAGCCCCAGCATTTT	.	TRBV7-8	TRBJ1-5	once	14
CASSDRKLPHNSPLHF	TGTGCCAGCAGCGACAGGAAGCTCCCCCATAATTCACCCCTCCACTTT	.	TRBV2	TRBJ1-6	once	16
CASSPRGGGLETQYF	TGTGCCAGTAGTCCCCGAGGAGGGGGCCTTGAGACCCAGTACTTC	.	TRBV19	TRBJ2-5	once	15
CASSEQAGGAGKTQYF	TGTGCCAGCAGTGAGCAAGCGGGGGGGGCGGGAAAGACCCAGTACTTC	TRBD2	TRBV2	TRBJ2-5	once	16
CASCTVGGATEAFF	TGTGCCAGTTGTACCGTGGGGGGGGCCACTGAAGCTTTCTTT	.	TRBV19	TRBJ1-1	.	14
CASSYNIRQQPYEQYF	TGTGCCAGCAGTTATAATATACGACAGCAGCCCTACGAGCAGTACTTC	.	TRBV6-2/TRBV6-3	TRBJ2-7	.	16
CASSLRSGSNTEAFF	TGTGCCAGCAGTCTCCGATCAGGGAGTAACACTGAAGCTTTCTTT	.	TRBV27	TRBJ1-1	.	15
CASSQTTSGGSETQYF	TGTGCCAGCAGCCAAACCACGAGCGGGGGGAGCGAGACCCAGTACTTC	TRBD2	TRBV3-1/TRBV3-2	TRBJ2-5	.	16
CASSPQDSPLRNTF	TGTGCCAGTAGTCCCCAGGACAGCCCCTTGAGAAACACCTTC	.	TRBV19	TRBJ1-2	.	14
CASSSGLASTDTQYF	TGTGCCAGCAGCTCTGGACTCGCCAGCACAGATACGCAGTATTTT	.	TRBV7-9	TRBJ2-3	.	15
CASSFGQGGTRELFF	TGTGCCAGCAGCTTTGGACAGGGGGGGACCCGGGAGCTGTTTTTT	TRBD1	TRBV11-3	TRBJ2-2	.	15
CASSLDGGSMNTEAFF	TGTGCCAGCAGCTTAGATGGGGGGTCTATGAACACTGAAGCTTTCTTT	.	TRBV7-6	TRBJ1-1	.	16
CASRKADTQYF	TGTGCCAGTAGGAAGGCGGATACGCAGTATTTT	.	TRBV19	TRBJ2-3	.	11
CASSQSLAGGLPREQFF	TGCGCCAGCAGTCAATCTCTAGCGGGGGGACTTCCCCGTGAGCAGTTCTTC	TRBD2	TRBV23-1	TRBJ2-1	.	17
CASSQSLGGGRYNEQFF	TGTGCCAGCAGCCAATCTTTGGGGGGGGGCAGGTACAATGAGCAGTTCTTC	.	TRBV3-1/TRBV3-2	TRBJ2-1	.	17
CASSSTGGTSWVQYF	TGTGCCAGCAGTTCCACGGGAGGGACGTCCTGGGTGCAGTACTTC	TRBD2	TRBV5-6	TRBJ2-7	.	15
CASRHSGEGEKLFF	TGTGCCAGCAGGCATTCCGGGGAGGGTGAAAAACTGTTTTTT	.	TRBV3-1/TRBV3-2	TRBJ1-4	.	14
CASSIQGLTQYF	TGTGCCAGTAGTATACAGGGGCTCACGCAGTATTTT	.	TRBV19	TRBJ2-3	.	12
CASSHQVPPYEQYF	TGTGCCAGCTCACACCAAGTTCCCCCCTACGAGCAGTACTTC	.	TRBV18	TRBJ2-7	.	14
CASSLGTGEQPQHF	TGCGCCAGCAGCTTGGGGACAGGCGAACAGCCCCAGCATTTT	TRBD1	TRBV5-1	TRBJ1-5	.	14
CASSVGSVASSQNEQFF	TGTGCCAGCAGCGTAGGTAGCGTGGCTAGTTCCCAGAATGAGCAGTTCTTC	.	TRBV9	TRBJ2-1	.	17
CASSLIIQGIHYGYTF	TGTGCCAGCAGCTTAATAATCCAGGGAATACACTATGGCTACACCTTC	.	TRBV13	TRBJ1-2	.	16